This T cell receptor beta chain was documented in a study of blood T cell repertoires in COVID-19. About the research overall: Specimens from acute and convalescent COVID-19 originated in the United States, Italy and Spain.

With 0 bases removed from V and 2 bases from J, the gap between germline ends came to 14 bases. This CDR3 has 17 residues. The germline V gene has CDR1 MGHRA and CDR2 YSYEKL. TCRdb's table, derived via immunoSEQ multiplex PCR, lists solely in-frame clones and lacks some. This table holds about 140,000 clones, 75% to 85% found once. The chain couples TRBV4-1 to TRBJ1-5, with D maybe TRBD1 (6 bases). The source is a man in his forties or fifties with acute or convalescent COVID-19. The sequencing sample was made of peripheral blood. The CDR3: CASSQDLTGNGNQPQHF. The CDR3 nucleotides read TGCGCCAGCAGCCAAGACCTTACAGGGAACGGCAATCAGCCCCAGCATTTT.